A selection of T cell receptor beta chains follows, all from one sample in a study of beta chain features in type 1 diabetes. Sequenced by immunoSEQ multiplex PCR; TCRdb stores in-frame clones only, minus some. The data hold nearly 350,000 clones, with approximately 9.7% observed a single time. Input material: central memory CD4+ T cells from blood. The receptors come from a man aged 30-40 years with type 1 diabetes. CDR3s include the opening cysteine and the closing phenylalanine or tryptophan. A D gene is named only where the DNA matches it firmly. Rows give clone size only sometimes, using once, few, many, or a class for an expanded clone.

TRBV29-1	-	TRBJ1-2	-	CSVGNRGRLYGYTF	TGCAGCGTGGGAAACCGAGGGAGACTCTATGGCTACACCTTC
TRBV7-2	-	TRBJ1-6	-	CASSSSPQGNNSPLHF	TGTGCCAGCAGCTCCAGCCCGCAGGGGAATAATTCACCCCTCCACTTT
TRBV29-1	-	TRBJ2-2	few	CSVDFLGELFF	TGCAGCGTGGATTTCCTCGGGGAGCTGTTTTTT
TRBV7-2	-	TRBJ1-3	-	CASSADSSGNTIYF	TGTGCCAGCAGCGCCGACAGCTCTGGAAACACCATATATTTT
TRBV19	-	TRBJ1-5	-	CASSLLAGLGQPQHF	TGTGCCAGTAGTCTACTGGCAGGGCTAGGACAGCCCCAGCATTTT
TRBV5-1	-	TRBJ2-1	many	CASSLAQYNEQFF	TGCGCCAGCAGCTTGGCACAGTACAATGAGCAGTTCTTC
TRBV12-5	-	TRBJ1-1	many	CASGLTGRGTEAFF	TGTGCTAGTGGTTTGACGGGGAGGGGCACTGAAGCTTTCTTT
TRBV10-3	-	TRBJ2-2	few	CAISESAGARGTGELFF	TGTGCCATCAGTGAGTCGGCGGGGGCGCGGGGCACCGGGGAGCTGTTTTTT
TRBV7-8	TRBD1	TRBJ2-7	-	CASSPTGVGYEQYF	TGTGCCAGCAGCCCGACAGGGGTAGGCTACGAGCAGTACTTC
TRBV7-9	-	TRBJ1-4	many	CASSPPLSGNEKLFF	TGTGCCAGCAGCCCCCCATTGAGTGGTAATGAAAAACTGTTTTTT
TRBV11-2	-	TRBJ2-3	-	CASSLGVQSTDTQYF	TGTGCCAGCAGCTTAGGAGTTCAAAGCACAGATACGCAGTATTTT
TRBV7-2	-	TRBJ2-7	-	CASSLLSDSYEQYF	TGTGCCAGCAGCTTACTGTCAGATTCCTACGAGCAGTACTTC
TRBV5-6	TRBD1	TRBJ2-3	once	CASTSIGGQVRDTQYF	TGTGCCAGCACCTCCATTGGGGGACAGGTGAGAGATACGCAGTATTTT
TRBV7-8	-	TRBJ2-2	-	CASILRSGVYTGELFF	TGTGCCAGCATCCTACGGTCGGGGGTGTACACCGGGGAGCTGTTTTTT
TRBV2	-	TRBJ1-1	-	CASSGGRGVEAFF	TGTGCCAGCAGTGGGGGACGAGGGGTGGAAGCTTTCTTT
TRBV5-1	-	TRBJ2-3	-	CASSSGQRTTDTQYF	TGCGCCAGCAGCTCAGGACAGCGCACCACAGATACGCAGTATTTT
TRBV6-5	-	TRBJ2-1	-	CASSTDSTLQFF	TGTGCCAGCAGCACCGACAGTACGCTGCAGTTCTTC
TRBV19	TRBD1	TRBJ2-2	many	CASSTQGATTGELFF	TGTGCCAGTAGTACGCAGGGGGCGACCACCGGGGAGCTGTTTTTT
TRBV5-1	TRBD1	TRBJ1-6	-	CASSLDGQGSNSPLHF	TGCGCCAGCAGCTTAGATGGACAGGGGTCGAACTCACCCCTCCACTTT
TRBV7-2	TRBD2	TRBJ2-5	-	CASSLVASGGQETQYF	TGTGCCAGCAGCTTAGTCGCTAGCGGGGGACAAGAGACCCAGTACTTC
TRBV10-3	-	TRBJ2-7	few	CAISESTYEQYF	TGTGCCATCAGTGAGTCTACCTACGAGCAGTACTTC
TRBV29-1	-	TRBJ2-4	few	CSAERTGENIQYF	TGCAGCGCCGAAAGGACGGGAGAAAACATTCAGTACTTC
TRBV10-3	TRBD1	TRBJ2-3	few	CAISESRTGSGTQYF	TGTGCCATCAGTGAGTCGAGGACAGGGTCTGGTACGCAGTATTTT
TRBV4-3	TRBD1	TRBJ2-3	-	CATRLDRGRPDTQYF	TGCGCCACCAGATTAGACAGGGGTCGGCCAGATACGCAGTATTTT
TRBV19	-	TRBJ1-5	many	CASSIARDQPQHF	TGTGCCAGTAGTATAGCCAGGGATCAGCCCCAGCATTTT
TRBV28	TRBD1	TRBJ1-4	many	CASNLGDRPKLFF	TGTGCCAGCAACTTGGGGGACAGACCAAAACTGTTTTTT
TRBV5-6	TRBD1	TRBJ2-1	few	CASSLSAGGNEQFF	TGTGCCAGCAGCTTGAGCGCAGGGGGCAATGAGCAGTTCTTC
TRBV5-1	TRBD1	TRBJ1-4	-	CASSIEGQGVEKLFF	TGCGCCAGCAGCATCGAGGGACAGGGAGTTGAAAAACTGTTTTTT
TRBV5-4	TRBD2	TRBJ2-2	-	CASSPSVLAGAIGELFF	TGTGCCAGCAGCCCGTCCGTACTAGCGGGGGCGATCGGGGAGCTGTTTTTT
TRBV5-4	-	TRBJ2-5	few	CASSETPGKKETQYF	TGTGCCAGCAGCGAAACTCCGGGAAAGAAGGAGACCCAGTACTTC